A single sample is the source of the 27 T cell receptor beta chains below, sequenced in a study of blood T cell repertoires in COVID-19. Sequenced by immunoSEQ multiplex PCR; TCRdb stores in-frame clones only, minus some. The data hold around 200,000 clones, with almost 90% observed a single time. The specimen was peripheral blood. Receptors were obtained from a man aged 50 or older with acute or convalescent COVID-19.

This chain links TRBV6-5 with TRBJ1-1, with D perhaps matching TRBD1 (5 bases). Trimming left V 9 bases short and J 12 bases short, with 17 bases between. Germline V gene lookup returns CDR1 MNHEY and CDR2 SVGAGI. The CDR3 spans 11 residues. The chain's CDR3 is CASVGLQKTFF. CDR3 DNA: TGTGCCAGTGTGGGACTACAGAAGACTTTCTTT.

The chain combines TRBV9 with TRBJ2-7; possibly TRBD2 for D (6 bases). CDR1 and CDR2 from the germline V gene are SGDLS and YYNGEE. V lost 2 bases to trimming and J lost 0 bases, with 12 bases between them. CDR3 size: 15 residues. The CDR3 sequence: CASSVDGRTSYEQYV. CDR3 nucleotide sequence: TGTGCCAGCAGCGTGGACGGGAGAACCTCCTACGAGCAGTACGTC.

This chain links TRBV3-1 (or the pseudogene TRBV3-2) with TRBJ2-6; D uncertain. The CDR3 consists of 16 residues. Trimming removed 3 bases from V and 0 bases from J, with 9 bases in between. CDR1 and CDR2 (germline): LGHDT, YNNKEL (reference sequence). CDR3 sequence: CASSQGLRSGANVLTF. The CDR3 region has the DNA TGTGCCAGCAGCCAGGGCCTCCGCTCTGGGGCCAACGTCCTGACTTTC.

This chain joins TRBV7-3 and TRBJ2-2; D remains unclear. Germline CDR1 is SGHTA and CDR2 is FQGTGA. This CDR3 region has 12 residues. Trimming cost V 5 bases and J 2 bases, with 3 bases left between them. This chain's CDR3 is CASSVNTGELFF. The CDR3 DNA sequence: TGTGCCAGCAGCGTAAACACCGGGGAGCTGTTTTTT.

The genes are TRBV12-2 and TRBJ2-4; TRBD2, the table's D call, lacks a check against the DNA. TRBV12-2 is reported as a pseudogene. This CDR3 is 16 amino acids long. CDR3 sequence (DNA): TGTGCAAGTCGAGACAAGCGGGAGGTCGCCAAAAACATTCAGTACTTC. It specifies CASRDKREVAKNIQYF.

This clone was seen only a few times. V gene TRBV6-2 or TRBV6-3 combines with J gene TRBJ2-7; D gene unclear. Trimming took off 4 bases at V and 5 bases at J, with 12 bases between the two ends. The CDR3 spans 13 residues. Germline assignment: CDR1 MNHEY and CDR2 SVGEGT. The CDR3 reads CASSSLLFDEQYV. DNA for the CDR3: TGTGCCAGCAGTTCCCTCCTGTTCGACGAGCAGTACGTC.

This clone was found once. The V and J genes are TRBV10-3 and TRBJ1-3; TRBD1 matches at 7 bases. V shed 6 bases, J shed 0 bases, and the junction held 2 bases outside the gene matches. The CDR3 is made up of 14 amino acids. Germline V gives CDR1 ENHRY, CDR2 SYGVKD. The CDR3 loop is CAISRDSSGNTIYF. The DNA for the CDR3 is TGTGCCATCAGCAGGGACAGCTCTGGAAACACCATATATTTT.

The chain links TRBV19 to TRBJ1-4, with TRBD1 identical over 10 bases. Germline V gives CDR1 LNHDA, CDR2 SQIVND (reference sequence). The CDR3 contains 13 residues. V dropped 3 bases and J dropped 14; count of bases not matched to a gene: 6. The CDR3 coding sequence is TGTGCCAGTAGTATGACAGGGGGCCCCGGCCTGTTTTTT. Its protein product is CASSMTGGPGLFF.

The chain carries TRBV28 and TRBJ2-2; possible D gene TRBD2, 6 bases. Per the germline V gene, CDR1 is MDHEN and CDR2 is SYDVKM. This CDR3 is built from 15 residues. V lost 6 bases, J lost 4 bases, and 15 bases lay in between. The CDR3 loop reads CASSQGGAGTGELFF. CDR3 in DNA: TGTGCCAGCAGCCAAGGAGGGGCTGGCACCGGGGAGCTGTTTTTT.

On this clone itself: Germline and junction disagree at one end, which may indicate a read error. V usage is TRBV9 and J usage is TRBJ1-1, with 7 bases identical to TRBD1. This CDR3 is built from 16 residues. The germline gives CDR1 SGDLS, CDR2 YYNGEE. DNA for the CDR3: TGTGCCAGCAACGTAGGGGCAGGGGGTGTGAACACTGAAGCTTTCTTT. Translation: CASNVGAGGVNTEAFF.

A few counts support this clone. The J gene is TRBJ2-3, the V gene TRBV19; no definite D call. Germline V lookup: CDR1 LNHDA, CDR2 SQIVND (reference sequence). CDR3 length: 15 residues. Trimming cost V 3 bases and J 2 bases, with 12 bases left between them. The CDR3 DNA reads as TGTGCCAGTAGTATTCCGGCAGGCAACACAGATACGCAGTATTTT. Protein product: CASSIPAGNTDTQYF.

This rearrangement joins TRBV27 to TRBJ2-1; perhaps TRBD2 as D (6 bases). There are 16 residues in the CDR3. Trimming removed 2 bases at V and 7 bases at J, with 18 bases between. Germline V CDR1 and CDR2: MNHEY, SMNVEV (reference sequence). The CDR3, as DNA: TGTGCCAGCAGTTTAATGGGGAGGTCCCCGGGGAATGAGCAGTTCTTC. Encoded protein: CASSLMGRSPGNEQFF.

The chain uses TRBV9 and TRBJ1-1; 7 positions match TRBD1. The ends lost 1 base at V and 4 bases at J; junction bases unmatched: 7. This CDR3 is built from 15 residues. Germline CDR1 is SGDLS and CDR2 is YYNGEE. Here the CDR3 reads CASSVPQGGPTEAFF. The CDR3 DNA is TGTGCCAGCAGCGTACCTCAGGGGGGCCCCACTGAAGCTTTCTTT.

V gene TRBV2 combines with J gene TRBJ1-6; TRBD1 matches 10 bases. With 4 bases clipped from V and 7 bases from J, the junction kept 4 bases outside the gene matches. The V gene's germline CDR1 is SNHLY and CDR2 FYNNEI. The CDR3 contains 15 residues. The CDR3 nucleotides are TGTGCCAGCAGTGTGACAGGGGGCGGAAATTCACCCCTCCACTTT. This translates into CASSVTGGGNSPLHF.

The chain has TRBV18 and TRBJ1-4, with 7 bases fitting TRBD1. Per the germline V gene, CDR1 is KGHSH and CDR2 is LQKENI. This CDR3 contains 13 residues. V shed 8 bases, J shed 8 bases, and the junction held 8 bases outside the gene matches. CDR3 region: CASRTGGKEKLFF. DNA of the CDR3: TGTGCCAGCCGGACAGGAGGAAAAGAAAAACTGTTTTTT. The variable domain in full, with the rest retrieved from reference TRBV18 and TRBJ1-4, is NAGVMQNPRHLVRRRGQEARLRCSPMKGHSHVYWYRQLPEEGLKFMVYLQKENIIDESGMPKERFSAEFPKEGPSILRIQQVVRGDSAAYFCASRTGGKEKLFFGSGTQLSVL.

The rearrangement joins TRBV28 to TRBJ1-1, with 7 bases aligning to TRBD1. J lost 0 bases, V lost 5 bases, and 6 bases had no gene match. Germline CDR1 MDHEN, CDR2 SYDVKM. This CDR3 region has 15 residues. The DNA of the CDR3 is TGTGCCAGCAGTCTCCGGGACAGACTGAACACTGAAGCTTTCTTT. It translates to CASSLRDRLNTEAFF.

This clone was found a few times. The chain uses TRBV3-1 (or the pseudogene TRBV3-2) and TRBJ2-6; D gene uncertain. Germline CDR1 is LGHDT and CDR2 is YNNKEL (reference sequence). The germline V and J ends were trimmed by 0 bases and 4 bases, with 7 bases remaining between them. This CDR3 has 15 amino acids. In DNA, the CDR3 is TGTGCCAGCAGCCAAGACTTAGTCGGGGCCAACGTCCTGACTTTC. Translated: CASSQDLVGANVLTF.

The chain links TRBV6-6 to TRBJ2-1, with 12 bases lining up with TRBD2. This CDR3 has 15 amino acids. Per the germline V gene, CDR1 is MNHNY and CDR2 is SVGAGI (reference sequence). Unmatched junction bases numbered 3, after V lost 5 bases and J lost 4 bases. The CDR3 DNA follows: TGTGCCAGCAGTCTCCTAGCGGGAGGGTACAATGAGCAGTTCTTC. It codes for CASSLLAGGYNEQFF.

V is TRBV2 and J is TRBJ1-3, with D possibly being TRBD1 (6 bases). The CDR3 sequence is 15 residues long. Looked up from germline, CDR1 is SNHLY and CDR2 is FYNNEI. The V end was cut by 4 bases, the J end by 2 bases, with 12 bases between. CDR3 sequence reads: CASSVQGTTGNTIYF. In nucleotides, the CDR3 is TGTGCCAGCAGTGTCCAAGGGACAACTGGAAACACCATATATTTT.

The chain couples TRBV28 to TRBJ1-5, with D uncertain. V dropped 5 bases and J dropped 16 bases, with 18 bases sitting between them. Per the germline V gene, CDR1 is MDHEN and CDR2 is SYDVKM. The CDR3 runs to 12 residues. Written as DNA, the CDR3 is TGTGCCAGCAGTCCTGCCGGAGGAGTTTGCCATTTT. Its protein product is CASSPAGGVCHF.

This chain connects TRBV28 to TRBJ1-2; 8 bases match TRBD1. Germline V gene data show CDR1 as MDHEN and CDR2 as SYDVKM. After removal of 6 bases from V and 2 bases from J, the junction contained 5 bases not matched to a gene. The CDR3 length is 14 residues. CDR3 loop: CASSPPGGNYGYTF. DNA for the CDR3: TGTGCCAGCAGCCCCCCAGGGGGCAACTATGGCTACACCTTC.

The chain combines TRBV5-4 with TRBJ2-7; 7 bases line up with TRBD2. Germline V gene data show CDR1 as SGHNT and CDR2 as YYREEE (reference sequence). The CDR3 has 14 residues. V trimming: 1 base; J trimming: 6 bases; junction bases outside the gene matches: 7. CDR3 nucleotide sequence: TGTGCCAGCAGCTTGAGGGGTTCTAGCGGCGAGCAGTACGTC. Translating gives CASSLRGSSGEQYV.

V gene TRBV3-1 (or the pseudogene TRBV3-2) combines with J gene TRBJ2-5; 12 bases are shared with TRBD2. This CDR3 is 16 amino acids long. Trimming took 4 bases from V and 4 from J; bases not matched to a gene: 7. Germline-derived CDR1 and CDR2 are LGHDT and YNNKEL (reference sequence). The CDR3 spells CASSLGLAGLGETQYF. Written as DNA, the CDR3 is TGTGCCAGCAGCCTTGGACTAGCGGGATTGGGAGAGACCCAGTACTTC.

The rearrangement links TRBV28 to TRBJ1-3; D is possibly TRBD1 (6 bases). Trimming removed 4 bases at V and 2 bases at J, with 6 bases between. Germline-derived CDR1 and CDR2 are MDHEN and SYDVKM. The CDR3 runs to 13 residues. CDR3 loop: CASSSGAGNTIYF. The CDR3 DNA sequence: TGTGCCAGCAGTTCAGGGGCTGGAAACACCATATATTTT.

The chain employs TRBV4-1 and TRBJ1-2; no definite D call. Trimming took off 0 bases at V and 1 base at J, with 15 bases between the two ends. The CDR3 is 17 residues long. CDR1 is MGHRA and CDR2 is YSYEKL in the germline V gene. The CDR3 DNA is TGCGCCAGCAGCCAAGATAGCAGCGGACCCCTTAACTATGGCTACACCTTC. Translation: CASSQDSSGPLNYGYTF.

V gene TRBV30 combines with J gene TRBJ2-1; a possible D gene is TRBD2 (5 bases). Deletions cut 1 base from V and 0 bases from J, with 13 bases between. The CDR3 totals 16 residues. Looked up from germline, CDR1 is GTSNPN and CDR2 is SVGIG (reference sequence). Written as DNA, the CDR3 is TGTGCCTGGAGTGATCGCGGGTATAGCTCCTACAATGAGCAGTTCTTC. Translation: CAWSDRGYSSYNEQFF.

CDR3 coding DNA: TGTGCCAGCAGTTACCCGGCGGGCTTGGCCTACGAGCAGTACGTC. Its protein product is CASSYPAGLAYEQYV. V gene TRBV6-5 combines with J gene TRBJ2-7, with a tentative D call TRBD2 (5 bases). The CDR3 extends over 15 amino acids. V was pared by 2 bases and J by 2 bases, with 13 bases between. CDR1 and CDR2 (germline): MNHEY, SVGAGI.